This T cell receptor beta chain is from a study of blood T cell repertoires in COVID-19. Per the original methods: Reference gene primer amplification in the assay estimated nucleated cell counts. Profiling relied on immunoSEQ multiplex PCR, and the TCRdb table lists in-frame clones only, not all of them. The V and J calls and the clone size are those of that table, but D and trimming were determined from the DNA. Of over 350,000 clones listed, more than 75% are singletons. The study assigned cohorts using participant-reported clinical history. The study counted Cohort 3 donors as recovered given two negative PCRs, clearance, or symptom resolution. This clone has a single count. Sample: PBMCs or T cells enriched from blood (not recorded which). The sequence was collected from a young woman who had recovered from COVID-19.

CDR3 sequence (DNA): TGTGCCAGCAGCGTACTGGAAGGGGGTTCACCCCTCCACTTT. As protein: CASSVLEGGSPLHF. V and J are TRBV9 and TRBJ1-6; D possibly corresponds to TRBD1 (6 bases). Trimming took off 1 base at V and 9 bases at J, with 11 bases between the two ends. The germline CDR1 and CDR2 sequences are SGDLS and YYNGEE. This CDR3 has 14 amino acids.